The 30 T cell receptor beta chains in this list originate from one sample, sequenced in a study of high-grade serous ovarian cancer treatment subgroups. Generated by immunoSEQ multiplex PCR, the TCRdb table keeps only in-frame clones and is missing some. The sample holds about 16,000 clones; approximately 71% are singletons and the top ten take 3.5% to 5.5%. Tumor samples were obtained before definitive surgery or chemotherapy. Source material: tumor tissue. All receptors derive from a human donor with high-grade serous ovarian cancer.

In its sample, this clone was seen a few times. The CDR3 sequence: CASSRGDSSYEQYF. The CDR3 nucleotides are TGTGCCAGCAGTCGGGGAGACAGCTCCTACGAGCAGTACTTC. V is TRBV4-2 and J is TRBJ2-7; D tentatively fits TRBD1 or TRBD2 (5 bases each). Germline assignment: CDR1 LGHNA and CDR2 YNFKEQ. The CDR3 length is 14 residues. The V gene lost 6 bases and the J gene lost 0 bases, with 12 bases spanning the gap.

Worth noting for this clone: Other DNA sequences from this sample encode an identical CDR3 as well. V is TRBV5-1 and J is TRBJ2-1; 8 bases agree with TRBD2. Germline V gives CDR1 SGHRS, CDR2 YFSETQ. V dropped 2 bases and J dropped 3; count of bases not matched to a gene: 1. The CDR3 contains 14 residues. CDR3 sequence: CASSLSGGYNEQFF. The CDR3 bases are TGCGCCAGCAGCTTAAGCGGGGGCTACAATGAGCAGTTCTTC.

The chain combines TRBV5-1 with TRBJ2-7; no clear D. The CDR3 consists of 14 residues. V was shortened by 1 base and J by 2 bases, with 10 bases between the two germline ends. Per germline, CDR1 SGHRS and CDR2 YFSETQ. CDR3 sequence (DNA): TGCGCCAGCAGCTTGTTCAGTACTACCTACGAGCAGTACTTC. This encodes CASSLFSTTYEQYF.

This chain links TRBV19 with TRBJ1-2, with D maybe TRBD1 (6 bases). Germline CDR1 reads LNHDA; CDR2 reads SQIVND (reference sequence). The CDR3 runs to 15 residues. V was shortened by 5 bases and J by 2 bases, with 15 bases between the two germline ends. For the CDR3, the DNA is TGTGCCAGTAGTCTCCAGCAGGGGACCAACTATGGCTACACCTTC. Protein product: CASSLQQGTNYGYTF.

The V call is TRBV2, the J call TRBJ2-5, with TRBD1 matching 8 bases. The J call is in doubt because the DNA end fits TRBJ2-7 better. CDR1 and CDR2 from the germline V gene are SNHLY and FYNNEI. This CDR3 is 16 amino acids long. CDR3 region: CASSRFPPGQAYEQYF. In nucleotides, the CDR3 is TGTGCCAGCAGCAGATTTCCCCCGGGACAGGCCTACGAGCAGTACTTC.

V and J are TRBV11-3 and TRBJ2-7, with TRBD2 as a possible D gene (6 bases). The CDR3 is 16 residues long. CDR1 and CDR2 from the germline V gene are SGHNT and YENEEA. Trimming shortened V by 4 bases and J by 0 bases, and 16 bases separated the two germline ends. CDR3 in amino acids: CASSWGDTASSYEQYF. CDR3 DNA: TGTGCCAGCAGCTGGGGGGATACGGCGTCCTCCTACGAGCAGTACTTC.

This clone was picked up one time. The chain combines TRBV10-3 with TRBJ2-3, with 9 bases lining up with TRBD2. V trimming: 4 bases; J trimming: 2 bases; junction bases outside the gene matches: 4. The germline CDR1 and CDR2 sequences are ENHRY and SYGVKD. The CDR3 sequence is 15 residues long. CDR3 DNA sequence: TGTGCCATCAGTGTGGCTAGCGGGGTCACAGATACGCAGTATTTT. Translated, it gives CAISVASGVTDTQYF.

V is TRBV13 and J is TRBJ2-5, with 7 bases lining up with TRBD2. Per germline, CDR1 PRHDT and CDR2 FYEKMQ (reference sequence). Trimming took 3 bases from V and 2 from J; bases not matched to a gene: 6. This CDR3 region has 15 residues. CDR3 region: CASSFGGTYQETQYF. The CDR3 bases are TGTGCCAGCAGCTTCGGGGGGACCTATCAAGAGACCCAGTACTTC. The entire variable domain, with the rest obtained from reference TRBV13 and TRBJ2-5, is as follows: AAGVIQSPRHLIKEKRETATLKCYPIPRHDTVYWYQQGPGQDPQFLISFYEKMQSDKGSIPDRFSAQQFSDYHSELNMSSLELGDSALYFCASSFGGTYQETQYFGPGTRLLVL.

This chain connects TRBV5-4 to TRBJ2-1; D unresolved. Germline lookup yields CDR1 SGHNT and CDR2 YYREEE (reference sequence). Trimming stripped 1 base from V and 9 bases from J, with 14 bases between. The CDR3 is 14 amino acids. The CDR3 bases are TGTGCCAGCAGCTTGTTGAACCACCCGGTTGAGCAGTTCTTC. This translates into CASSLLNHPVEQFF.

V gene TRBV7-2 combines with J gene TRBJ1-6; tentatively, D is TRBD1 (5 bases). Germline CDR1 is SGHTA and CDR2 is FQGNSA. This CDR3 spans 15 amino acids. V lost 5 bases and J lost 7, with 15 bases in between. This CDR3 is CASSARRGNNSPLHF. Written as DNA, the CDR3 is TGTGCCAGCAGCGCCAGGAGGGGAAACAATTCACCCCTCCACTTT.

This chain connects TRBV18 to TRBJ2-1; a weak D match, TRBD2 (6 bases). CDR1 KGHSH and CDR2 LQKENI come from the germline V gene. The CDR3 has 15 amino acids. The V gene lost 3 bases and the J gene lost 9 bases, with 18 bases spanning the gap. Here the CDR3 reads CASSPNHQMGGEQFF. The CDR3 nucleotides are TGTGCCAGCTCACCCAATCATCAAATGGGGGGTGAGCAGTTCTTC.

This clone appeared a few times. The J gene is TRBJ1-1, the V gene TRBV30; no definite D call. Germline CDR1 is GTSNPN and CDR2 is SVGIG (reference sequence). V gave up 3 bases and J gave up 9 bases, with 14 bases separating them. The CDR3 is 12 residues long. DNA of the CDR3: TGTGCCTGGAGATTCCCTCCCGGGCAAGCTTTCTTT. This gives the protein CAWRFPPGQAFF.

The genes are TRBV18 and TRBJ1-5, with D possibly TRBD1 on 5 matching bases. Germline V gene sequence: CDR1 KGHSH, CDR2 LQKENI. V lost 2 bases and J 5 bases, leaving 13 bases between the germline ends. The CDR3 spans 15 residues. In DNA, the CDR3 is TGTGCCAGCTCACCAAGTTGGGGGGGTCATCAGCCCCAGCATTTT. This translates into CASSPSWGGHQPQHF.

The chain employs TRBV7-2 and TRBJ2-2; D is undetermined. Looked up from germline, CDR1 is SGHTA and CDR2 is FQGNSA. The CDR3 is made up of 15 amino acids. V was clipped by 0 bases and J by 4 bases, with 9 bases between them. CDR3 protein: CASSLAGVGTGELFF. CDR3 DNA sequence: TGTGCCAGCAGCTTAGCGGGTGTGGGCACCGGGGAGCTGTTTTTT.

This chain connects TRBV27 to TRBJ1-5; D unclear. The germline V and J ends were trimmed by 5 bases and 0 bases, with 17 bases remaining between them. The CDR3 consists of 17 residues. Germline lookup yields CDR1 MNHEY and CDR2 SMNVEV (reference sequence). CDR3 protein: CASSPIGGAYSNQPQHF. CDR3 DNA: TGTGCCAGCAGTCCGATCGGAGGAGCGTATAGCAATCAGCCCCAGCATTTT.

The gene calls are TRBV19 and TRBJ1-3; D is undetermined. V lost 9 bases to trimming and J lost 0 bases, with 15 bases between them. The length of the CDR3 is 15 residues. Looked up from germline, CDR1 is LNHDA and CDR2 is SQIVND (reference sequence). This chain's CDR3 is CASNEGAHSGNTIYF. The CDR3 coding sequence is TGTGCCAGCAACGAAGGAGCTCACTCTGGAAACACCATATATTTT. Using reference TRBV19 and TRBJ1-3 for the parts outside the CDR3, the full variable domain is DGGITQSPKYLFRKEGQNVTLSCEQNLNHDAMYWYRQDPGQGLRLIYYSQIVNDFQKGDIAEGYSVSREKKESFPLTVTSAQKNPTAFYLCASNEGAHSGNTIYFGEGSWLTVV.

V usage is TRBV7-8 and J usage is TRBJ2-4; D not resolved. Germline CDR1 and CDR2: SGHVS and FQNEAQ. Between the trimmed V and J ends, which lost 1 base and 1 base, there was a span of 11 bases. CDR3 length: 16 residues. CDR3 DNA: TGTGCCAGCAGCTTAGAAGGAAGTCGGGCCAAAAACATTCAGTACTTC. It encodes CASSLEGSRAKNIQYF. Supplemented by reference TRBV7-8 and TRBJ2-4, the full variable domain reads GAGVSQSPRYKVAKRGQDVALRCDPISGHVSLFWYQQALGQGPEFLTYFQNEAQLDKSGLPSDRFFAERPEGSVSTLKIQRTQQEDSAVYLCASSLEGSRAKNIQYFGAGTRLSVL.

V is TRBV7-9 and J is TRBJ1-1; D gene uncertain. CDR3 length: 14 amino acids. V lost 1 base and J lost 1, with 7 bases in between. Germline CDR1 SEHNR, CDR2 FQNEAQ (reference sequence). CDR3 nucleotide sequence: TGTGCCAGCAGCTTAGAACGGTCGAACACTGAAGCTTTCTTT. Its protein product is CASSLERSNTEAFF.

This clone turned up a few times. V gene TRBV7-2 combines with J gene TRBJ1-5; the D is unclear. V lost 1 base and J lost 5, with 6 bases in between. This CDR3 region has 13 residues. The germline V gene encodes CDR1 SGHTA and CDR2 FQGNSA. The CDR3 nucleotides read TGTGCCAGCAGCTTAGGGTCCCATCAGCCCCAGCATTTT. Protein product: CASSLGSHQPQHF. Using reference TRBV7-2 and TRBJ1-5 for the parts outside the CDR3, the full variable domain is GAGVSQSPSNKVTEKGKDVELRCDPISGHTALYWYRQSLGQGLEFLIYFQGNSAPDKSGLPSDRFSAERTGGSVSTLTIQRTQQEDSAVYLCASSLGSHQPQHFGDGTRLSIL.

The V and J genes are TRBV6-1 and TRBJ2-5; TRBD2 agrees at 13 bases. Germline V gene lookup returns CDR1 MNHNS and CDR2 SASEGT. The trim removed 6 bases at V and 5 bases at J, leaving 6 bases unmatched. The CDR3 totals 15 residues. The CDR3 DNA is TGTGCCAGCAGGGAACTAGCGGGGGGGCGTGAGACCCAGTACTTC. This encodes CASRELAGGRETQYF.

The rearrangement uses TRBV5-1 and TRBJ2-5; D gene uncertain. Trimming pared 4 bases from V and 0 bases from J, leaving 10 bases between. CDR3 size: 14 residues. From germline, CDR1 is SGHRS and CDR2 YFSETQ. The CDR3: CASSPTVHQETQYF. CDR3 nucleotide sequence: TGCGCCAGCAGCCCGACCGTCCACCAAGAGACCCAGTACTTC.

This chain connects TRBV6-5 to TRBJ1-1, with D possibly matching TRBD1 (5 bases). The CDR3 loop spans 14 amino acids. Germline V CDR1 and CDR2: MNHEY, SVGAGI. Trimming left V 6 bases short and J 3 bases short, with 14 bases between. The CDR3 protein is CASSPGTRDTEAFF. CDR3 DNA: TGTGCCAGCAGCCCTGGGACTCGGGACACTGAAGCTTTCTTT.

The rearrangement uses TRBV28 and TRBJ2-1, with TRBD2 identical over 13 bases. Germline V gene sequence: CDR1 MDHEN, CDR2 SYDVKM. The CDR3 runs to 16 residues. The J segment lost 5 bases and the V segment lost 6 bases, leaving 7 bases of the junction unmatched. The CDR3 is CASSLAGLAGNNEQFF. In DNA form, the CDR3 reads TGTGCCAGCAGCCTTGCGGGACTAGCGGGGAACAATGAGCAGTTCTTC.

The chain links TRBV7-3 to TRBJ1-6; the D is unclear. CDR3 length: 14 residues. In germline, CDR1 is SGHTA, CDR2 FQGTGA. Trimming shortened V by 2 bases and J by 6 bases, and 8 bases separated the two germline ends. CDR3 DNA sequence: TGTGCCAGCAGCTTACAACAGTTTAATTCACCCCTCCACTTT. This sequence encodes CASSLQQFNSPLHF.

The chain joins TRBV7-9 to TRBJ2-1, with TRBD1 matching 10 bases. V was pared by 3 bases and J by 5 bases, with 1 base of the junction left unmatched. The CDR3 has 14 amino acids. The V gene's germline CDR1 is SEHNR and CDR2 FQNEAQ (reference sequence). For the CDR3, the DNA is TGTGCCAGCAGCTTGACAGGGGGCCACAATGAGCAGTTCTTC. Translating it yields CASSLTGGHNEQFF.

The chain is built from TRBV19 and TRBJ1-2, with D possibly being TRBD1 (5 bases). The CDR3 runs to 16 residues. The V and J ends lost 6 bases and 1 base respectively, with 18 bases between them. CDR1 is LNHDA and CDR2 is SQIVND in the germline V gene (reference sequence). Written as DNA, the CDR3 is TGTGCCAGTAGCCCGGGACGTAGAAGAGTTAACTATGGCTACACCTTC. Its translation is CASSPGRRRVNYGYTF.

Comments on this clone: The same CDR3 can be traced to other DNA sequences in this sample. The rearrangement links TRBV9 to TRBJ2-7; D might be TRBD1 (5 bases). The CDR3 spans 13 residues. Germline V gene sequence: CDR1 SGDLS, CDR2 YYNGEE. The V end was cut by 4 bases, the J end by 2 bases, with 10 bases between. Written as DNA, the CDR3 is TGTGCCAGCAGCCCTCAAGGGGCCTACGAGCAGTACTTC. It is translated as CASSPQGAYEQYF.

This chain uses TRBV7-2 with TRBJ1-2, with 7 bases identical to TRBD1. The V and J ends lost 1 base and 4 bases, in that order; junction bases with no gene match: 6. The CDR3 length is 15 residues. Germline assignment: CDR1 SGHTA and CDR2 FQGNSA. For the CDR3, the DNA is TGTGCCAGCAGCTTAGACACTACAGGGGTCTATGGCTACACCTTC. It codes for CASSLDTTGVYGYTF. The full variable domain, completed using reference TRBV7-2 and TRBJ1-2, is GAGVSQSPSNKVTEKGKDVELRCDPISGHTALYWYRQSLGQGLEFLIYFQGNSAPDKSGLPSDRFSAERTGGSVSTLTIQRTQQEDSAVYLCASSLDTTGVYGYTFGSGTRLTVV.

The chain is built from TRBV4-3 and TRBJ2-5; D possibly corresponds to TRBD1 (6 bases). There are 15 residues in the CDR3. The germline CDR1 and CDR2 sequences are LGHNA and YSLEER. Trimming removed 0 bases at V and 7 bases at J, with 15 bases between. In DNA form, the CDR3 reads TGCGCCAGCAGCCAAGATATCCGCAGGGGCGGGACCCAGTACTTC. Translation: CASSQDIRRGGTQYF.

This chain connects TRBV5-6 to TRBJ1-2; D gene unclear. Germline V gene sequence: CDR1 SGHDT, CDR2 YYEEEE. The CDR3 covers 16 residues. V was pared by 4 bases and J by 4 bases, with 20 bases between. DNA for the CDR3: TGTGCCAGCAGCCGTGCCCAGGACGCCCCCCCCTATGGCTACACCTTC. This codes for CASSRAQDAPPYGYTF.